Below, one T cell receptor beta chain is given with its context. Repertoires were generated with immunoSEQ multiplex PCR, while TCRdb's copy carries only in-frame clones and drops some. The repertoire has some 71,000 clones, 90% to 95% of them found once; the top ten carry more than 12%. The CDR3 spans 12 residues. Germline loops: CDR1 SGHAT, CDR2 FQDESV (reference sequence). Trimming removed 5 bases at V and 4 bases at J, with 9 bases between. The sample belongs to a study of OX40 agonist ivuxolimab in advanced cancers. This TCR was recovered from an adult with an advanced solid tumor such as melanoma, head and neck, liver or kidney cancer. The rearrangement joins TRBV11-1 to TRBJ2-7; D not certain. Sequences were derived from CD4+ or CD8+ T cells sorted from blood, sampled in a trial of the OX40 agonist ivuxolimab. CDR3 amino acids: CASSPDTYEQYF. CDR3 nucleotides: TGTGCCAGCAGCCCCGACACATACGAGCAGTACTTC.